The T cell receptor beta chain described here comes from a study of T-cell reconstitution after alpha-beta-depleted transplantation in children. Study-wide results and caveats: There were reportedly several hundred expanded graft clones from which alpha-beta T cells came about two months after transplant. For some patients, TCRbeta diversity was high at day 60 because of recipient T cells and thymic progenitors that survived. By one year post-transplant, T-cell counts and diversity largely arose from T cells that were newly produced.

This clonotype was detected ten times or more. Its antigen is unidentified. The library targeted TCRbeta and was prepared with unique molecular identifiers. TCRdb processed the PCR reads anew with MiXCR; each CDR3 protein has one entry. Found here are roughly 500,000 distinct CDR3 sequences, 10% to 13% of them singletons; the top ten hold just over 2%. Germline CDR1 and CDR2: SGHTA and FQGNSA. CDR3 size: 14 residues. V lost 5 bases and J lost 16, with 24 bases in between. Source: PBMCs, taken before TCRalphabeta/CD19-depleted stem cell transplant. This chain joins TRBV7-2 and TRBJ2-1; D may match TRBD1 or TRBD2 (5 bases each). This TCR was sampled from a child younger than 10 with inherited bone marrow failure, due to receive a stem cell transplant. In nucleotides, the CDR3 is TGTGCCAGCAGCCCCAACCCCGGGGCCGGCCCCCTTTTCTTC. Translated: CASSPNPGAGPLFF.